Listed below are T cell receptor beta chains from one sample, sequenced in a study of human T cells and chemical hapten exposure. TCRdb re-called the RACE reads through MiXCR, storing one row per CDR3 protein. The sample lists just under 350,000 distinct CDR3 sequences; around 7% were seen once. Sequences were derived from whole blood, sampled in connection with sensitization to the hapten diphenylcyclopropenone (DPC). The receptors stem from a woman aged 18-29 years with alopecia areata. Some clones in this sample may be carry-over from other donors' samples. The CDR3 runs from the conserved cysteine through the conserved F or W. The D gene is left open where the match is weak. Only some rows state a clone size, as once, few, many or a class for expanded clones.

>TRBJ1-3|NA|TRBV7-9|few|14
CASTDFQSGNTIYF
TGTGCCAGCACCGATTTCCAATCTGGAAACACCATATATTTT
>TRBJ1-5|NA|TRBV19|many|13
CASSIEGNQPQHF
TGTGCCAGTAGTATAGAGGGAAATCAGCCCCAGCATTTT
>TRBJ1-4|NA|TRBV20-1|few|15
CSARTTGATNEKLFF
TGCAGTGCGCGGACCACAGGTGCAACTAATGAAAAACTGTTTTTT
>TRBJ1-2|NA|TRBV14|NA|13
CASSEGDRYGYTF
TGTGCCAGCAGCGAGGGAGATCGCTATGGCTACACCTTC
>TRBJ1-4|TRBD1|TRBV5-1|few|15
CASSFTGGRGEKLFF
TGCGCCAGCAGCTTTACAGGGGGGCGCGGAGAAAAACTGTTTTTT
>TRBJ1-5|NA|TRBV4-1|NA|13
CASSQQGSQPQHF
TGCGCCAGCAGCCAACAGGGAAGTCAGCCCCAGCATTTT
>TRBJ1-5|NA|TRBV24-1|few|15
CATSAQGWGNQPQHF
TGTGCCACCAGTGCACAGGGATGGGGCAATCAGCCCCAGCATTTT
>TRBJ2-3|TRBD1|TRBV6-5|few|15
CASRGTGGVADTQYF
TGTGCCAGCAGAGGCACAGGGGGAGTAGCAGATACGCAGTATTTT
>TRBJ1-3|NA|TRBV4-2|many|16
CASSQEFKGPGNTIYF
TGTGCCAGCAGCCAAGAATTTAAGGGTCCTGGAAACACCATATATTTT
>TRBJ2-5|TRBD1|TRBV5-1|NA|16
CASSSMAGTGEETQYF
TGCGCCAGCAGCTCAATGGCAGGGACAGGAGAAGAGACCCAGTACTTC
>TRBJ2-7|NA|TRBV10-3|few|11
CAIQGAYEQYF
TGTGCCATACAGGGTGCCTACGAGCAGTACTTC
>TRBJ2-5|NA|TRBV7-2|NA|12
CASSFAQETQYF
TGTGCCAGCAGCTTCGCCCAAGAGACCCAGTACTTC
>TRBJ1-2|TRBD1|TRBV5-5|few|14
CASSPNGQVYGYTF
TGTGCCAGCAGCCCCAACGGACAGGTCTATGGCTACACCTTC
>TRBJ1-5|TRBD1|TRBV4-3|many|13
CASSQDRDQPQHF
TGTGCCAGCAGCCAAGACAGGGATCAGCCCCAGCATTTT
>TRBJ1-5|TRBD1|TRBV29-1|many|13
CSVGWDRGQPQHF
TGCAGCGTTGGTTGGGACAGGGGTCAGCCCCAGCATTTT
>TRBJ2-6|TRBD2|TRBV29-1|many|11
CSVGTSGGGTF
TGCAGCGTTGGGACTAGCGGGGGCGGTACTTTC
>TRBJ1-2|NA|TRBV27|NA|17
CASSLRAGRELSYGYTF
TGTGCCAGCAGTTTAAGGGCAGGGAGAGAACTTAGCTATGGCTACACCTTC
>TRBJ1-1|TRBD1|TRBV20-1|few|11
CSAETGREAFF
TGCAGTGCCGAGACAGGGCGGGAAGCTTTCTTT
>TRBJ1-2|NA|TRBV6-5|many|14
CASSYDSKNYGYTF
TGTGCCAGCAGTTACGATTCTAAAAACTATGGCTACACCTTC